This T cell receptor (beta chain) was recorded in a study of cytomegalovirus exposure and HLA in healthy donors (dated by TCRdb to about 2017). Context from the whole study: An earlier analysis of under 600 of the donors reported 250 to 300 Gb of sequence data and some 120 million unique TCR beta sequences from roughly 180 million T cells. Both class I and class II loci were covered by HLA typing, at four-digit resolution. Of the 350 to 450 genotyped donors, around 81% fell in the genetic ancestry cluster associated with self-reported Caucasian donors. Alongside the repertoire data, information on donor age, sex, ethnicity and CMV serostatus was compiled. An early release that covered some 640 HLA-typed donors contained about 290 gigabases of sequencing data and some 87 million unique TCR sequences. Among 350 to 400 genotyped donors of the cohort, an average of approximately 250,000 unique TCR beta nucleotide sequences were sequenced per donor, roughly 20% of them non-productive. In a later genetic analysis, genome-wide SNP genotypes for about 55% of the roughly 700 donors were used, and that subset was treated as a discovery cohort. The T cell repertoires of 700 or so subjects were profiled by immunosequencing and related to cytomegalovirus serostatus. Every repertoire in the discovery cohort had been generated on one and the same sequencing platform. The aim of the study was to test whether cataloging public T cell receptors could identify signatures of past pathogen exposure. A later analysis re-analyzed previously published TCR beta repertoires from roughly 630 donors and added high-resolution HLA genotyping to study TCR occurrence patterns. A separate validation cohort of roughly 130 different subjects was used in addition to the approximately 700-subject first cohort. In the later analysis, no new phenotypic data were used to find candidate immune exposures; instead, reliance was placed on TCR beta sequences and their occurrence across donors. To predict cytomegalovirus infection status, the study combined high-throughput TCR immunosequencing, statistical association of individual TCRs with disease status, and machine learning. An earlier analysis of fewer than 750 of the donors used high-throughput TCR beta sequencing to judge whether each TCR beta V gene segment behaved as functional or pseudogenic. A handful of DR-DQ haplotypes were handled as single units for association and clustering because linkage in the cohort was strong. The number of typed donors differed by locus: about 629-630 for A, B, C, DRB1 and DQB1; some 500 for DQA1; approximately 600 for DPA1; and 400 to 480 for DPB1.

As regards this clone: What antigen it recognizes has not been identified. Base qualities are not recorded, but no much larger clone differs from it by a single base.

V and J are trimmed by 2 bases and 0 bases, and the gene matches miss 3 bases of the junction. CDR1 and CDR2, per the germline V gene, are SGDLS and YYNGEE. The CDR3 starts with the cysteine, ends with the phenylalanine, and has 15 residues. Of the read, only the CDR3 DNA is kept; its 45 bases are in frame from base 1. Libraries were prepared through the immunoSEQ multiplex PCR assay. For the multiplex PCR, a mixture combining 60 forward primers for TCR Vbeta segments and 13 reverse primers for TCR Jbeta segments was used. A multiplex PCR assay on genomic DNA amplified the CDR3 region of rearranged TCR beta genes. The amplified TCR beta libraries were sequenced on the Illumina HiSeq System as 87-base-pair reads. In the source study's methods: In a later analysis, tens of millions of unique TCR beta chains were counted across the approximately 640 repertoires, and some 10 million of these chains were shared by at least two donors. Raw reads were error-corrected and collapsed into unique sequences with a nearest-neighbor algorithm that merged closely related sequences to remove PCR and sequencing errors. Alignment of CDR3 sequences to IMGT reference sequences was used to assign V, D and J gene segments. Each retained sequence needed at least a six-nucleotide match to both a V gene segment and a J gene segment. Rearrangements were called productive when the CDR3 lacked stop codons and stayed in frame with V and J; all others were non-productive. Following IMGT convention, CDR3 was defined as the stretch from the second conserved V-encoded cysteine up to the conserved J-encoded phenylalanine. Sequences without an unambiguous match to a single V gene segment were excluded from the earlier analysis of several hundred of the donors. An earlier analysis of 500 to 700 of the donors classified V segments as functional when productive rearrangements were above 56.7% and as segregating when the standard deviation between donors was above 5%. To diagnose cytomegalovirus status from the catalog of TCR beta chain sequences, a statistical classification framework was built. In a later analysis, TCR nucleotide sequences were compared against IMGT/GENE-DB human TR gene sequences so that V and J genes could be assigned. In a later analysis, CDR3 sequences and most-parsimonious VDJ recombination scenarios were assigned using the TCRdist pipeline. In a later analysis, each TCR beta chain was defined by its CDR3 amino acid sequence together with its V-gene family, and reads lacking a unique V-gene family were excluded. A later analysis removed several hundred highly shared, low-generation-probability nucleotide sequences to deal with suspected cross-contamination and a sequencing artifact. A later analysis calculated a clonal expansion index for each public chain from normalized within-repertoire ranks of inferred template counts. In a later analysis, generation probabilities were computed with a VDJ recombination model fitted to out-of-frame rearrangements, and the resulting probabilities were checked against IGoR. Hypergeometric tests were used in a later analysis to score TCR-TCR, TCR-HLA and TCR-CMV co-occurrence, with a repertoire-size bias correction applied to the TCR pairs. To estimate false discovery rates, a later analysis permuted the HLA or CMV assignments 20 times. A later analysis grouped co-occurring TCRs with DBSCAN, adding TCRdist sequence similarity when clustering within HLA-allele-positive subsets. Repertoires with fewer than 30,000 or more than 120,000 public chains, plus five repertoires with anomalous nucleotide sharing, were excluded from co-occurrence clustering. Drawn from immuneACCESS, this table holds only the in-frame rearrangements with V and J called that TCRdb kept. Clones are partly lost; checked studies trace under half to an unresolved V gene and leave the rest unexplained. That table supplies the V and J calls and clone size; D and trimming were determined from the DNA. This sample is represented by about 110,000 clones; about 76% of them were singletons. The ten top clones hold about 6.1% of the sample.

Broader findings and caveats from the paper: Because counts were too low, around 17 rarely observed V segments, including chromosome 9 orphons, were left out of the earlier analysis of a few hundred of the donors. Presence/absence analyses assumed roughly uniform sequencing depth across donors, an assumption that may not hold. A cluster of highly shared sequence variants was judged likely to represent a technical artifact of the sequencing pipeline. A later analysis found that TCR association rates varied across HLA loci, with DRB1 alleles showing the most associated TCRs and HLA-C alleles the fewest. Because HLA typing was missing for some donors at each locus, association tests included only the typed subset. The 87-base-pair reads could not distinguish some IMGT-functional V segments, including TRBV6-2 and TRBV6-3, so those segments were excluded. A few of the identified cytomegalovirus-associated TCR beta chains were confirmed in vitro to be specific for cytomegalovirus antigens. At a false discovery rate of 0.05, a later analysis linked around 15,000 TCR beta sequences to specific HLA alleles. It was suggested by the authors that the approach could potentially be generalized to other disease states and immunological phenotypes. CMV serostatus was the only immune exposure information available for the cohort. According to a later analysis, most CMV-associated TCR beta chains appeared to be HLA-restricted, and the HLA associations seemed to be driven largely by CMV exposure. While some public TCRs were present in many individuals, most TCR sequences turned up only very rarely across donors. Only TCR beta chains were sequenced in this cohort, and the absence of alpha or paired-chain data limited detectable features. In a later analysis, several top co-occurrence clusters were reported to appear linked to parvovirus B19, influenza, CMV and Epstein-Barr virus. The study listed 150 to 200 TCR beta chains as associated with cytomegalovirus. A further reported finding was that TCR beta sequences accurately predicted the HLA-A and HLA-B alleles for most subjects in the first cohort. A later analysis found that HLA-associated TCR beta chains were more clonally expanded and had lower generation probabilities than equally common non-associated chains. When HLA alleles, especially DR and DQ, strongly co-occurred, attributing TCR associations to individual alleles was difficult. Correlated functional status among segregating V segments might reflect linkage disequilibrium, but an unknown experimental factor could not be ruled out. In an earlier analysis of more than 500 of the donors, most TCR beta V segments appeared in productive rearrangements about 90% or about 30% of the time, broadly matching IMGT annotations. In a later genetic analysis, a missense DCLRE1C variant was associated with V-gene and J-gene trimming of TCR beta chains, and the association was replicated in an independent cohort. Cytomegalovirus status was reported to be diagnosed by the classifier with high specificity and sensitivity in both the original and validation cohorts. Compared with the roughly 700-donor mean, donors in an Asian-associated ancestry cluster had fewer N-insertions in productive TCRs, according to a later genetic analysis.

In total, approximately 610 healthy bone marrow donors made up the cohort. Cohort members were all nominally healthy when sampled, although unrecorded immune exposures were likely present. The donor was CMV seropositive and belonged to the group of 250 to 300 seropositive cohort members. Every donor gave a peripheral blood sample, and the peripheral blood mononuclear cells from that sample were used for TCR beta sequencing. Genomic DNA was extracted from the blood cell samples with the Qiagen DNeasy Blood Extraction Kit. The V gene is TRBV9 and the J gene is TRBJ2-3; the central 7 bases match TRBD2. This clonotype was sampled from a woman in her forties or fifties in good health and CMV-seropositive. The sample taken for sequencing was PBMCs. The CDR3 reads CASSVSGVSTDTQYF. The nucleotide sequence is TGTGCCAGCAGCGTCAGCGGGGTAAGCACAGATACGCAGTATTTT.